A selection of T cell receptor beta chains follows, all from one sample in a study of T cell responses to AZD1222 COVID-19 vaccine. Sequenced by immunoSEQ multiplex PCR; TCRdb stores in-frame clones only, minus some. The table includes 100,000 to 150,000 clones, approximately 87% detected once. This material consisted of peripheral blood, taken on day 0 of AZD1222 vaccination. The receptors come from an adult in good health. Each CDR3 is given with its conserved first and last residue. A D gene is named only where the DNA matches it firmly. The size field is filled for only some rows; it gives once, few, many or a size class.

TRBD2,-,TRBV7-2,TRBJ2-7,CASSWTGTSHSYEQYF,TGTGCCAGCAGCTGGACCGGGACTAGCCACTCCTACGAGCAGTACTTC
-,-,TRBV2,TRBJ1-2,CAIQYDSGFYGYTF,TGTGCCATCCAATATGACAGTGGTTTCTATGGCTACACCTTC
-,-,TRBV9,TRBJ1-2,CASSGALGPNYGYTF,TGTGCCAGCAGCGGAGCGTTGGGGCCTAACTATGGCTACACCTTC
-,once,TRBV27,TRBJ2-3,CASSLPSLGTDTQYF,TGTGCCAGCAGTTTACCTAGTCTCGGCACAGATACGCAGTATTTT
TRBD1,-,TRBV28,TRBJ2-2,CASRDRPPTGELFF,TGTGCCAGCAGGGACAGGCCCCCCACCGGGGAGCTGTTTTTT
TRBD1,-,TRBV5-6,TRBJ2-3,CASSFGRGRADTQYF,TGTGCCAGCAGCTTTGGCAGGGGGCGCGCAGATACGCAGTATTTT
-,-,TRBV5-6,TRBJ2-7,CASSLVGTYEQYF,TGTGCCAGCAGCTTGGTCGGCACCTACGAGCAGTACTTC
-,few,TRBV30,TRBJ1-2,CAWRASGTHYGYTF,TGTGCCTGGAGGGCCTCCGGGACTCACTATGGCTACACCTTC
TRBD2,once,TRBV11-2,TRBJ2-1,CASSSRLAGEKNEQFF,TGTGCCAGCAGCTCCCGACTAGCGGGAGAGAAAAATGAGCAGTTCTTC
-,-,TRBV5-1,TRBJ2-3,CASSMDSSTDTQYF,TGCGCCAGCAGCATGGACAGTAGCACAGATACGCAGTATTTT
TRBD1,-,TRBV5-1,TRBJ1-1,CASSPGTGVIIGTEAFF,TGCGCCAGCAGCCCCGGGACAGGGGTAATCATCGGCACTGAAGCTTTCTTT
TRBD2,-,TRBV5-4,TRBJ2-3,CASSTDPGRVADTQYF,TGTGCCAGCAGCACGGACCCAGGGAGGGTTGCAGATACGCAGTATTTT
-,-,TRBV28,TRBJ1-6,CASLESSYNSPLHF,TGTGCCAGCCTAGAGAGCTCCTATAATTCACCCCTCCACTTT
TRBD1,-,TRBV30,TRBJ2-7,CAWSSGQGRHEQYF,TGTGCCTGGAGTTCAGGACAGGGACGACACGAGCAGTACTTC
-,-,TRBV28,TRBJ1-1,CASSRWGATEAFF,TGTGCCAGCAGTAGATGGGGAGCTACTGAAGCTTTCTTT
TRBD1,-,TRBV18,TRBJ2-7,CASSPLQGADEQYF,TGTGCCAGCTCACCGTTGCAGGGGGCGGACGAGCAGTACTTC
TRBD2,once,TRBV19,TRBJ2-2,CASTSGSYGGELFF,TGTGCCAGTACTAGCGGGAGTTACGGCGGGGAGCTGTTTTTT
-,-,TRBV27,TRBJ2-7,CASSLRGAGYEQYF,TGTGCCAGCAGTTTAAGGGGGGCAGGGTACGAGCAGTACTTC
TRBD2,-,TRBV2,TRBJ2-7,CASSERAGGPTRQYF,TGTGCCAGCAGTGAAAGAGCGGGAGGGCCTACGAGGCAGTACTTC
-,-,TRBV6-5,TRBJ1-3,CASSYDPVGNTIYF,TGTGCCAGCAGTTACGACCCTGTGGGAAACACCATATATTTT
-,-,TRBV28,TRBJ2-2,CASSLLAGTGGTGELFF,TGTGCCAGCAGTTTATTGGCGGGGACGGGCGGCACCGGGGAGCTGTTTTTT
TRBD2,few,TRBV5-4,TRBJ2-7,CASSPGLTSYEQYF,TGTGCCAGCAGCCCGGGACTAACCTCCTACGAGCAGTACTTC
-,-,TRBV27,TRBJ2-1,CASSLRVTSSYNEQFF,TGTGCCAGCAGTTTGCGGGTTACAAGCTCCTACAATGAGCAGTTCTTC
-,-,TRBV19,TRBJ1-1,CASRIVGTEAFF,TGTGCCAGCCGTATAGTCGGCACTGAAGCTTTCTTT
TRBD2,-,TRBV9,TRBJ2-7,CASSVGTSGRYSYEQYF,TGTGCCAGCAGCGTAGGGACTAGCGGGAGGTACTCCTACGAGCAGTACTTC
TRBD1,few,TRBV25-1,TRBJ2-2,CASSPTGGGELFF,TGTGCCAGCAGCCCAACAGGGGGCGGGGAGCTGTTTTTT
-,-,TRBV13,TRBJ2-1,CASSSDMSSYNEQFF,TGTGCCAGCAGCTCGGACATGAGCTCCTACAATGAGCAGTTCTTC
TRBD1,-,TRBV29-1,TRBJ1-1,CSVAAGQGDTEAFF,TGCAGCGTTGCGGCAGGACAGGGGGACACTGAAGCTTTCTTT
TRBD1,-,TRBV10-1,TRBJ2-6,CASSPGTGSPGANVLTF,TGCGCCAGCAGTCCCGGGACAGGGTCACCTGGGGCCAACGTCCTGACTTTC
-,-,TRBV2,TRBJ2-7,CASSQQVREQYF,TGTGCCAGCAGTCAGCAGGTGAGAGAGCAGTACTTC
-,few,TRBV9,TRBJ1-5,CASSAIEGNQPQHF,TGTGCCAGCAGCGCCATCGAGGGGAATCAGCCCCAGCATTTT
-,-,TRBV4-3,TRBJ1-5,CASSQAVTGNQPQHF,TGCGCCAGCAGCCAAGCGGTTACGGGCAATCAGCCCCAGCATTTT
TRBD1,-,TRBV6-6,TRBJ1-1,CASSYPAGQGTEAFF,TGTGCCAGCAGTTACCCCGCCGGACAGGGGACTGAAGCTTTCTTT
-,-,TRBV28,TRBJ2-1,CASRGSSYNEQFF,TGTGCCAGCAGGGGAAGCTCCTACAATGAGCAGTTCTTC
TRBD1,-,TRBV7-6,TRBJ2-2,CASSPPMAQGDTGELFF,TGTGCCAGCAGCCCCCCCATGGCACAGGGGGACACCGGGGAGCTGTTTTTT
TRBD1,-,TRBV29-1,TRBJ1-2,CSVVRGTGDGYTF,TGCAGCGTTGTACGAGGGACAGGGGACGGCTACACCTTC
TRBD1,-,TRBV19,TRBJ1-1,CASGTGVHTEAFF,TGTGCCAGTGGAACAGGGGTCCACACTGAAGCTTTCTTT